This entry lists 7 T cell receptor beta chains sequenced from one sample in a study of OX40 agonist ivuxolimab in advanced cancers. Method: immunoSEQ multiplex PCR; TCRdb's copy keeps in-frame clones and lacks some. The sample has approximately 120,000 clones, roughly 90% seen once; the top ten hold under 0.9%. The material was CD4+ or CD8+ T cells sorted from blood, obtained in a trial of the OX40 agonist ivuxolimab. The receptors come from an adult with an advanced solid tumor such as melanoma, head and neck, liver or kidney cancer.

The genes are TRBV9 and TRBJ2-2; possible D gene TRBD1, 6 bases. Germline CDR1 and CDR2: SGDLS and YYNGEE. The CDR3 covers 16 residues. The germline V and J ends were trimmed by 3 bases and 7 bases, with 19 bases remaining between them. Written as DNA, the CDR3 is TGTGCCAGCAGCGGGACACTCAACAGGGAAGTCGGGGAGCTGTTTTTT. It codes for CASSGTLNREVGELFF. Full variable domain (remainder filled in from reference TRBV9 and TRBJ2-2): DSGVTQTPKHLITATGQRVTLRCSPRSGDLSVYWYQQSLDQGLQFLIQYYNGEERAKGNILERFSAQQFPDLHSELNLSSLELGDSALYFCASSGTLNREVGELFFGEGSRLTVL.

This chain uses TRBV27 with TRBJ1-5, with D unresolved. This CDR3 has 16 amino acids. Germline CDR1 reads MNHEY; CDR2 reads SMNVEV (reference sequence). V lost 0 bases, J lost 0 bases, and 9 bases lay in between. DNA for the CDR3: TGTGCCAGCAGTTTATCCCAGGCCTATAGCAATCAGCCCCAGCATTTT. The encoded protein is CASSLSQAYSNQPQHF.

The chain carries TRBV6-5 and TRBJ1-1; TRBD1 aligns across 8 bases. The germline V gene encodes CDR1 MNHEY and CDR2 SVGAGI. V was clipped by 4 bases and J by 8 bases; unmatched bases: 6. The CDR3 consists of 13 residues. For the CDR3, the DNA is TGTGCCAGCAGTTCCCGGGACAGGCTCGAAGCTTTCTTT. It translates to CASSSRDRLEAFF.

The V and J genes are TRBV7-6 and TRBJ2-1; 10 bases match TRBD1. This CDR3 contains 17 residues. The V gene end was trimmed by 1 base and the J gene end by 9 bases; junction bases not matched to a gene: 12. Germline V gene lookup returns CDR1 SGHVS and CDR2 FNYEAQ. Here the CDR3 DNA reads TGTGCCAGCAGCTTAGTTGGAACCGGGACAGGGGTTGGTGAGCAGTTCTTC. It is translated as CASSLVGTGTGVGEQFF.

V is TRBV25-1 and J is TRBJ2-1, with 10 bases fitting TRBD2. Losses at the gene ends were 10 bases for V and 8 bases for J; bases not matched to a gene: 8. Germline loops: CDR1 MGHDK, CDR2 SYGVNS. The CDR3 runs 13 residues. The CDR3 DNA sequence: TGTGCCACTACACTAGCGGGACAACATGAGCAGTTCTTC. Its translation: CATTLAGQHEQFF.

Here the CDR3 reads CASSLGSQIATNEKLFF. CDR3 nucleotides: TGTGCCAGCAGCTTAGGGTCGCAGATCGCAACTAATGAAAAACTGTTTTTT. The chain employs TRBV7-9 and TRBJ1-4, with D uncertain. This CDR3 comprises 17 residues. Trimming took 1 base from V and 0 from J, leaving 12 bases between them. Germline CDR1 reads SEHNR; CDR2 reads FQNEAQ (reference sequence).

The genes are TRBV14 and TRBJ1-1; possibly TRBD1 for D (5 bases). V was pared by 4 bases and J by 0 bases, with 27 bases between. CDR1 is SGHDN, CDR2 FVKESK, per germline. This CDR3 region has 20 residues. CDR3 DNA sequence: TGTGCCAGCAGCCCGACAAATTGGGGGTCCTCTCGCTACATGAACACTGAAGCTTTCTTT. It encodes CASSPTNWGSSRYMNTEAFF.